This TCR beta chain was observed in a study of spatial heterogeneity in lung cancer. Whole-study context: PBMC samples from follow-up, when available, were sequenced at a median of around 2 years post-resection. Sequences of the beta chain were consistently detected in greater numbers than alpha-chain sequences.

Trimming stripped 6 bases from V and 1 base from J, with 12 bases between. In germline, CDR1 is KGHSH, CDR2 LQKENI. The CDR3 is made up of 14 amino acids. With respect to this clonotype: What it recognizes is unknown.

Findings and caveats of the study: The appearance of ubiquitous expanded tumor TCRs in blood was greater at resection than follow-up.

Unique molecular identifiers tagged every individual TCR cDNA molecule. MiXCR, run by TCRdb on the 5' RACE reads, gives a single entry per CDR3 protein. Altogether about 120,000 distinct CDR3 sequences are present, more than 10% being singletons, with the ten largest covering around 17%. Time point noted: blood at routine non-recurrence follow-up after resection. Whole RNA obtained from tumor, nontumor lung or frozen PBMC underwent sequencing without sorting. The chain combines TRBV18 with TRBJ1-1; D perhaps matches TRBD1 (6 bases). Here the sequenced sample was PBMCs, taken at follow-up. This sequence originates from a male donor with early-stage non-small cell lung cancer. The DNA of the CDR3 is TGTGCCAGCTCGACGACAGGATGGAACACTGAAGCTTTCTTT. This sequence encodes CASSTTGWNTEAFF.